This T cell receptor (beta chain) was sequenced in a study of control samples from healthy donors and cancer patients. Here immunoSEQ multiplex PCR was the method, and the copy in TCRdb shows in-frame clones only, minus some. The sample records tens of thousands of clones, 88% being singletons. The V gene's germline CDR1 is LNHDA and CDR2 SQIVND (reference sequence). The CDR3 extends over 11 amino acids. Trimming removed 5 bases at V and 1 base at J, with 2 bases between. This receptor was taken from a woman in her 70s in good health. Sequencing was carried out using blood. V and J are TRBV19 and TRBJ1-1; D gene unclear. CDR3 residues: CASSGNTEAFF. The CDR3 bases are TGTGCCAGTAGTGGGAACACTGAAGCTTTCTTT.